One and the same sample provided the 10 T cell receptor beta chains below, sequenced in a study of blood T cell repertoires in COVID-19 (dated by TCRdb to the early 2020s). Library creation used the immunoSEQ multiplex PCR assay. TCRdb took over this immuneACCESS table, retaining in-frame rearrangements with V and J assigned. Such tables are incomplete; in checked studies, under half of the missing clones stem from an unresolved V gene, and the remainder is unexplained. Counted in this sample were about 170,000 clones; about four fifths of them appeared once. The top ten hold about 2.7% of the sample. Specimen: peripheral blood. The source is a human donor with acute or convalescent COVID-19. The donor label of this sample is uncertain.

This sequence joins TRBV2 and TRBJ2-7; D is possibly TRBD2 (6 bases). The germline gives CDR1 SNHLY, CDR2 FYNNEI. The ends were cut back, 2 bases at V and 0 bases at J, with 20 bases in the middle. The CDR3 has 18 amino acids. CDR3 protein: CASSEYRGGATLSYEQYF. The DNA for the CDR3 is TGTGCCAGCAGTGAATACCGGGGCGGGGCGACCCTCTCCTACGAGCAGTACTTC.

This chain links TRBV9 with TRBJ2-5; 9 nucleotides align to TRBD1. This CDR3 comprises 15 residues. Germline V gives CDR1 SGDLS, CDR2 YYNGEE. J was trimmed by 4 bases and V by 2 bases; bases with no gene match: 6. The CDR3 here is CASSVMTGGRETQYF. CDR3 sequence (DNA): TGTGCCAGCAGCGTGATGACAGGGGGTAGAGAGACCCAGTACTTC.

This chain connects TRBV19 to TRBJ2-7; 8 bases line up with TRBD1. Germline V lookup: CDR1 LNHDA, CDR2 SQIVND (reference sequence). This CDR3 has 16 amino acids. Trimming cost V 5 bases and J 4 bases; bases outside gene matches: 13. The CDR3 DNA follows: TGTGCCAGTAGTCTCACTAGGACAGGGAAGATATACGAGCAGTACTTC. Its protein product is CASSLTRTGKIYEQYF.

This chain links TRBV10-1 with TRBJ2-5; TRBD1 aligns across 7 bases. Unmatched junction bases numbered 13, after V lost 4 bases and J lost 2 bases. Germline CDR1 reads WNHNN; CDR2 reads SYGVQD (reference sequence). The CDR3 runs 17 residues. In DNA, the CDR3 is TGCGCCAGCAGTGCCGGGTCCGCCGACAGGGAACAAGAGACCCAGTACTTC. As protein: CASSAGSADREQETQYF.

This chain links TRBV11-2 with TRBJ2-1; 10 bases agree with TRBD2. Per germline, CDR1 SGHAT and CDR2 FQNNGV. J was trimmed by 9 bases and V by 0 bases; bases with no gene match: 11. The CDR3 runs 17 residues. This chain's CDR3 is CASSLDPSGRDRSEQFF. The CDR3 DNA reads TGTGCCAGCAGCTTAGATCCTAGCGGGAGAGACCGTAGTGAGCAGTTCTTC.

The chain has TRBV5-1 and TRBJ2-5; no firm D call. Germline CDR1 reads SGHRS; CDR2 reads YFSETQ. The CDR3 has 15 amino acids. The V gene lost 4 bases and the J gene lost 3 bases, with 16 bases spanning the gap. CDR3: CASSPSPTVKETQYF. The CDR3 DNA follows: TGCGCCAGCAGCCCCAGCCCGACTGTTAAAGAGACCCAGTACTTC.

The J gene is TRBJ2-2, the V gene TRBV28; 7 nucleotides match TRBD1. Trimming at V came to 6 bases and at J to 0 bases, leaving 7 bases not matched to a gene. Germline CDR1 reads MDHEN; CDR2 reads SYDVKM. The CDR3 covers 16 residues. The DNA of the CDR3 is TGTGCCAGCAGCCCGGTACAGGGGCCGAACACCGGGGAGCTGTTTTTT. This gives the protein CASSPVQGPNTGELFF. Supplemented by reference TRBV28 and TRBJ2-2, the full variable domain reads DVKVTQSSRYLVKRTGEKVFLECVQDMDHENMFWYRQDPGLGLRLIYFSYDVKMKEKGDIPEGYSVSREKKERFSLILESASTNQTSMYLCASSPVQGPNTGELFFGEGSRLTVL.

The chain couples TRBV11-3 to TRBJ1-1, with TRBD1 matching over 10 bases. Germline V gene lookup returns CDR1 SGHNT and CDR2 YENEEA. V lost 5 bases to trimming and J lost 7 bases; unmatched junction nucleotides: 4. The CDR3 consists of 13 residues. The CDR3 loop reads CASSPGQGVEAFF. The CDR3 nucleotides are TGTGCCAGCAGCCCAGGACAGGGGGTTGAAGCTTTCTTT.

DNA of the CDR3: TGTGCCAGCAGTTTATCTTACTCTGGAAACACCATATATTTT. Translated: CASSLSYSGNTIYF. The rearrangement joins TRBV27 to TRBJ1-3, with D unresolved. V lost 0 bases to trimming and J lost 0 bases, with 3 bases between them. CDR3 length: 14 residues. In germline, CDR1 is MNHEY, CDR2 SMNVEV (reference sequence).

V usage is TRBV19 and J usage is TRBJ1-1; D gene uncertain. Trimming stripped 6 bases from V and 5 bases from J, with 10 bases between. In germline, CDR1 is LNHDA, CDR2 SQIVND (reference sequence). This CDR3 is built from 12 residues. The DNA of the CDR3 is TGTGCCAGTAGAGAGAGTGAAACTGAAGCTTTCTTT. Protein: CASRESETEAFF.